This T cell receptor (beta chain) was found in a study of blood T cell repertoires in COVID-19. The germline CDR1 and CDR2 sequences are DFQATT and SNEGSKA (reference sequence). Deletions cut 3 bases from V and 2 bases from J, with 5 bases between. There are 11 residues in the CDR3. This clone appeared once. Sequencing used immunoSEQ multiplex PCR; TCRdb keeps in-frame clones, though not all of them. The sample records 40,000 to 60,000 clones, 79% being singletons. This TCR was sampled from an older man with acute or convalescent COVID-19. Material for sequencing was peripheral blood. The chain combines TRBV20-1 with TRBJ2-7; D possibly corresponds to TRBD1 (5 bases). CDR3 protein: CSASRAYEQYF. For the CDR3, the DNA is TGCAGTGCTAGCAGGGCCTACGAGCAGTACTTC.